These 19 T cell receptor beta chains share one sample of origin, sequenced in a study of early T cells in non-severe SARS-CoV-2 infection. MiXCR was run by TCRdb on the 5' RACE reads, yielding one entry per CDR3 protein. The data contain about 50,000 distinct CDR3 sequences, 9.5% to 11% of them singletons. The sequenced material came from whole blood. These receptor sequences come from an adult who was a healthcare worker with PCR-confirmed SARS-CoV-2 infection or an uninfected control (not recorded which).

This rearrangement joins TRBV2 to TRBJ2-5; 11 nucleotides align to TRBD2. V shed 7 bases, J shed 8 bases, and the junction held 15 bases outside the gene matches. In germline, CDR1 is SNHLY, CDR2 FYNNEI. The CDR3 is made up of 16 amino acids. This CDR3 reads CASMMETSGVTPTQYF. The CDR3 region has the DNA TGTGCCAGCATGATGGAGACTAGCGGGGTGACGCCAACCCAGTACTTC.

This clonotype has a count of ten or more. V usage is TRBV20-1 and J usage is TRBJ2-3; maybe TRBD1 (7 bases). The CDR3 contains 16 residues. Trimming removed 5 bases from V and 1 base from J, with 19 bases in between. The germline V gene encodes CDR1 DFQATT and CDR2 SNEGSKA (reference sequence). This CDR3 is CSAYDPGGGGTDTQYF. The CDR3 DNA sequence: TGCAGTGCTTATGACCCAGGGGGAGGAGGCACAGATACGCAGTATTTT.

The rearrangement uses TRBV2 and TRBJ1-3, with D maybe TRBD1 (5 bases). This CDR3 is 13 amino acids long. Germline CDR1 SNHLY, CDR2 FYNNEI. V lost 8 bases to trimming and J lost 0 bases, with 8 bases between them. The chain's CDR3 is CASGATSGNTIYF. In DNA, the CDR3 is TGTGCCAGCGGGGCCACCTCTGGAAACACCATATATTTT.

This clonotype showed up many times. The rearrangement joins TRBV12-5 to TRBJ2-7; the D call may be TRBD1 or TRBD2 (5 bases each). Trimming cost V 5 bases and J 7 bases, with 18 bases left between them. This CDR3 region has 14 residues. Germline lookup yields CDR1 LGHNT and CDR2 FRNRAP. The CDR3, as DNA: TGTGCTAGTGGTCCCGGGACGGGGCTGGGAGAGCAGTACTTC. This translates into CASGPGTGLGEQYF.

The rearrangement links TRBV29-1 to TRBJ2-2; D might be TRBD1 (5 bases). Trimming stripped 5 bases from V and 5 bases from J, with 15 bases between. CDR1 and CDR2 (germline): SQVTM, ANQGSEA. This CDR3 is 14 amino acids long. CDR3 coding DNA: TGCAGCGTTAAGACGACAGATCCAACCGGGGAGCTGTTTTTT. Translation: CSVKTTDPTGELFF.

As regards this clonotype: A read error may explain this, as a much larger clone is one base away. The chain joins TRBV7-2 to TRBJ2-3, with 12 bases matching TRBD2. Germline CDR1 SGHTA, CDR2 FQGNSA. V gave up 5 bases and J gave up 1 base; unmatched junction bases: 7. The CDR3 runs to 17 residues. The CDR3 protein is CASSPTSGRTGTDTQYF. CDR3 DNA: TGTGCCAGCAGCCCAACTAGCGGGAGGACCGGCACAGATACGCAGTATTTT.

Ten or more counts support this clonotype. The rearrangement uses TRBV19 and TRBJ2-1; TRBD2 agrees at 8 bases. V lost 5 bases to trimming and J lost 7 bases; unmatched junction nucleotides: 13. The CDR3 is 16 residues long. The germline CDR1 and CDR2 sequences are LNHDA and SQIVND (reference sequence). CDR3 sequence (DNA): TGTGCCAGTAGTTTGCTCGACGGGAGGGCACGAAATGAGCAGTTCTTC. This codes for CASSLLDGRARNEQFF.

The chain links TRBV6-5 to TRBJ2-5; 9 positions match TRBD2. Germline V gives CDR1 MNHEY, CDR2 SVGAGI. Germline trimming cut 8 bases from V and 2 bases from J; bases unmatched to any gene: 12. This CDR3 comprises 16 residues. The CDR3 loop is CASGRTTSGGQETQYF. CDR3 nucleotides: TGTGCCAGCGGGCGGACGACTAGCGGCGGACAAGAGACCCAGTACTTC.

This clonotype was seen ten or more times. The rearrangement joins TRBV11-2 to TRBJ2-7, with 7 nucleotides matching TRBD2. Unmatched junction bases numbered 13, after V lost 5 bases and J lost 3 bases. The CDR3 extends over 16 amino acids. Looked up from germline, CDR1 is SGHAT and CDR2 is FQNNGV. The CDR3 loop reads CASSPGGSASFYEQYF. The CDR3 bases are TGTGCCAGCAGCCCGGGGGGTTCGGCTAGCTTCTACGAGCAGTACTTC.

In its sample, this clonotype was seen many times. The chain has TRBV4-3 and TRBJ1-5; D is unresolved. There are 15 residues in the CDR3. The germline CDR1 and CDR2 sequences are LGHNA and YSLEER. The V gene lost 4 bases and the J gene lost 3 bases, with 13 bases spanning the gap. In nucleotides, the CDR3 is TGCGCCAGCAGCCCTCAGGTTAGCACCAATCAGCCCCAGCATTTT. This gives the protein CASSPQVSTNQPQHF.

The V call is TRBV2, the J call TRBJ1-5; 8 bases are shared with TRBD1. Looked up from germline, CDR1 is SNHLY and CDR2 is FYNNEI. The CDR3 spans 13 residues. Trimming at V came to 7 bases and at J to 3 bases, leaving 2 bases not matched to a gene. CDR3 sequence (DNA): TGTGCCAGCAAGGGACAGGTCAATCAGCCCCAGCATTTT. Translated, it gives CASKGQVNQPQHF.

This clonotype was detected many times. This sequence joins TRBV6-5 and TRBJ2-7, with 8 positions matching TRBD2. The CDR3 loop spans 13 amino acids. V lost 4 bases, J lost 7 bases, and 6 bases stayed unmatched. The germline V gene encodes CDR1 MNHEY and CDR2 SVGAGI. In DNA, the CDR3 is TGTGCCAGCAGTTTTGGACTAGCTGGGGAGCAGTACTTC. Protein product: CASSFGLAGEQYF.

This clonotype was observed a handful of times. The chain combines TRBV29-1 with TRBJ2-1; TRBD1 agrees at 8 bases. The ends lost 5 bases at V and 11 bases at J; junction bases unmatched: 8. This CDR3 comprises 12 residues. Germline-derived CDR1 and CDR2 are SQVTM and ANQGSEA. In DNA form, the CDR3 reads TGCAGCGTTCGAGGACAGGGAATGAAGCAGTTCTTC. Translated: CSVRGQGMKQFF.

This clonotype has only a few counts. The chain employs TRBV25-1 and TRBJ2-3; 12 nucleotides match TRBD2. The CDR3 contains 17 residues. Unmatched junction bases numbered 7, after V lost 1 base and J lost 5 bases. Germline V gene data show CDR1 as MGHDK and CDR2 as SYGVNS. CDR3 in DNA: TGTGCCAGCAGTGAATCTACTAGCGGGAGGCCAATAGATACGCAGTATTTT. Residues: CASSESTSGRPIDTQYF.

This clonotype was picked up many times. The chain couples TRBV2 to TRBJ1-1, with TRBD1 as a possible D gene (5 bases). There are 15 residues in the CDR3. Germline assignment: CDR1 SNHLY and CDR2 FYNNEI. Between the trimmed V and J ends, which lost 7 bases and 3 bases, there was a span of 18 bases. CDR3 in DNA: TGTGCCAGCATGGGGCAAGGCCAGGCCTACACTGAAGCTTTCTTT. This translates into CASMGQGQAYTEAFF.

This clonotype is medium-sized (0.01 to 0.1%) in the sample. This chain joins TRBV6-2 or TRBV6-3 and TRBJ2-1, with TRBD2 matching 11 bases. Trimming cost V 5 bases and J 7 bases; bases outside gene matches: 10. The CDR3 is 16 amino acids. Germline values: CDR1 MNHEY, CDR2 SVGEGT. CDR3 bases: TGTGCCAGCAGTCCACATAGCGGGAGGGCCTTAAATGAGCAGTTCTTC. Translating gives CASSPHSGRALNEQFF.

This clonotype was picked up many times. The rearrangement joins TRBV12-3 or TRBV12-4 to TRBJ1-2; D uncertain. CDR3 length: 13 amino acids. The V and J ends lost 3 bases and 8 bases respectively, with 13 bases between them. Here the CDR3 DNA reads TGTGCCAGCAGTTTTAACCGTATGTACGGCTACACCTTC. As protein: CASSFNRMYGYTF.

The chain recombines TRBV2 with TRBJ2-7, with 7 bases lining up with TRBD1. V lost 8 bases, J lost 0 bases, and 4 bases stayed unmatched. This CDR3 comprises 13 residues. Looked up from germline, CDR1 is SNHLY and CDR2 is FYNNEI. For the CDR3, the DNA is TGTGCCAGCCTCGGGGACAGCTCCTACGAGCAGTACTTC. It yields the protein CASLGDSSYEQYF.

The V call is TRBV5-1, the J call TRBJ2-2; D gene unclear. V was cut by 0 bases and J by 4 bases, with 7 bases left in between. CDR3 size: 14 residues. Per germline, CDR1 SGHRS and CDR2 YFSETQ. This CDR3 is CASSLEVLTGELFF. CDR3 sequence (DNA): TGCGCCAGCAGCTTGGAGGTTCTCACCGGGGAGCTGTTTTTT.